This record looks at one T cell receptor beta chain sequence and its context. This specimen comes from a study of blood T cell repertoires in COVID-19. As for the study in general: The analysed material was cDNA or gDNA that came from T cells, B-cell-depleted T cells, or PBMCs.

Germline V gene data show CDR1 as MNHEY and CDR2 as SVGAGI. The CDR3 extends over 14 amino acids. V was shortened by 6 bases and J by 4 bases, with 15 bases between the two germline ends. Per the original data handling: Estimation of nucleated cell counts relied on the amplification of reference gene primers. Profiling relied on immunoSEQ multiplex PCR, and the TCRdb table lists in-frame clones only, not all of them. Clone size and the V and J calls come from that table; the DNA yielded D and trimming. The sample consists of about 220,000 clones, 75% to 90% of them appearing once. While infection was still active, Seattle patients were enrolled and then followed longitudinally.

Sequencing was carried out using peripheral blood. This TCR was sampled from a woman between 65 and 79 years old with COVID-19, enrolled during active disease. V is TRBV6-5 and J is TRBJ1-2; the D gene is possibly TRBD1 (6 bases). The CDR3, as DNA: TGTGCCAGCAGCTCACCCGGCAGGGGCTATGGCTACACCTTC. Protein product: CASSSPGRGYGYTF.